The 3 T cell receptor beta chains below were found in one sample sequenced in a study of T cell repertoires in cytomegalovirus infection. MiXCR, applied by TCRdb to the reads, yields one record per CDR3 protein. Among 160,000 or so distinct CDR3 sequences listed, 17% were seen once. Sequenced input: CD8+ T cells from PBMCs. The source is a human donor in good health (CMV status not recorded). Some clones in this sample may be carry-over from other donors' samples.

The sample holds a few counts of this clonotype. The chain employs TRBV7-9 and TRBJ1-3; D ambiguous. The CDR3 is 19 residues long. Trimming cost V 5 bases and J 1 base, with 24 bases left between them. Looked up from germline, CDR1 is SEHNR and CDR2 is FQNEAQ (reference sequence). The CDR3 coding sequence is TGTGCCAGCAGCCCCTATTTAAACCCCCGCCGGACGTCTGGAAACACCATATATTTT. The encoded protein is CASSPYLNPRRTSGNTIYF. Full variable domain (remainder filled in from reference TRBV7-9 and TRBJ1-3): DTGVSQNPRHKITKRGQNVTFRCDPISEHNRLYWYRQTLGQGPEFLTYFQNEAQLEKSRLLSDRFSAERPKGSFSTLEIQRTEQGDSAMYLCASSPYLNPRRTSGNTIYFGEGSWLTVV.

The chain has TRBV29-1 and TRBJ2-7, with 8 bases identical to TRBD1. CDR3 length equals 15 residues. V was pared by 7 bases and J by 6 bases, with 17 bases of the junction left unmatched. Looked up from germline, CDR1 is SQVTM and CDR2 is ANQGSEA. CDR3 region: CSAGDRTKERGEQYF. CDR3 bases: TGCAGCGCGGGGGACAGGACCAAGGAGCGAGGCGAGCAGTACTTC.

This clonotype showed up many times. The chain is built from TRBV7-8 and TRBJ1-5, with TRBD1 as a possible D gene (6 bases). Germline V gene sequence: CDR1 SGHVS, CDR2 FQNEAQ. The CDR3 length is 16 residues. Trimming stripped 2 bases from V and 6 bases from J, with 17 bases between. The CDR3, as DNA: TGTGCCAGCAGCTTATTCAGGGAGGGGGGAGTTCAGCCCCAGCATTTT. This sequence encodes CASSLFREGGVQPQHF.